Shown below are 27 T cell receptor beta chains from a single sample sequenced in a study of T cells in Graves' hyperthyroidism and ophthalmopathy. TCR beta CDR3 region amplification was performed from RNA transcripts. The HTBI primer set drove a first-round RT-PCR of the TCR CDR3. TCRdb reprocessed the multiplex PCR reads via MiXCR and lists one record per CDR3 protein. The sample has a few hundred thousand distinct CDR3 sequences; under 15% are singletons. Sequencing was carried out using blood. Receptors originate from a woman between 25 and 40 years old with Graves' hyperthyroidism.

V usage is TRBV4-2 and J usage is TRBJ2-5; 12 bases line up with TRBD2. CDR3 length: 15 amino acids. The V segment lost 2 bases and the J segment 9 bases; nucleotides outside the gene matches: 7. Germline V gene sequence: CDR1 LGHNA, CDR2 YNFKEQ. Written as DNA, the CDR3 is TGTGCCAGCAGCCAACCTGCTAGCGGGAGGGAGGCCCAGTACTTC. Translated: CASSQPASGREAQYF.

This sequence joins TRBV4-1 and TRBJ2-5, with D perhaps matching TRBD2 (6 bases). Germline V gene sequence: CDR1 MGHRA, CDR2 YSYEKL. This CDR3 is built from 15 residues. Trimming cost V 0 bases and J 5 bases, with 13 bases left between them. CDR3 nucleotides: TGCGCCAGCAGCCAAGATAGGCCTAGCGTTGAGACCCAGTACTTC. Protein product: CASSQDRPSVETQYF.

This clonotype was recorded a few times. The chain carries TRBV9 and TRBJ1-2; TRBD1 might be the D (5 bases). This CDR3 contains 14 residues. Germline lookup yields CDR1 SGDLS and CDR2 YYNGEE. V shed 6 bases and J shed 8 bases, with 20 bases lying between them. CDR3 DNA: TGTGCCAGCACCCTCCAGTTTACGGGGGAGGGCTACACCTTC. Translated, it gives CASTLQFTGEGYTF. The full variable domain, completed using reference TRBV9 and TRBJ1-2, is DSGVTQTPKHLITATGQRVTLRCSPRSGDLSVYWYQQSLDQGLQFLIQYYNGEERAKGNILERFSAQQFPDLHSELNLSSLELGDSALYFCASTLQFTGEGYTFGSGTRLTVV.

This chain uses TRBV6-6 with TRBJ1-3; D possibly corresponds to TRBD1 (5 bases). This CDR3 spans 15 amino acids. V was cut by 0 bases and J by 2 bases, with 8 bases left in between. Germline loops: CDR1 MNHNY, CDR2 SVGAGI (reference sequence). The CDR3 DNA reads as TGTGCCAGCAGTTACTCGACAGAAGCTGGAAACACCATATATTTT. Protein sequence: CASSYSTEAGNTIYF.

V usage is TRBV27 and J usage is TRBJ2-1, with D tentatively TRBD2 (5 bases). Trimming took off 5 bases at V and 9 bases at J, with 14 bases between the two ends. Per the germline V gene, CDR1 is MNHEY and CDR2 is SMNVEV (reference sequence). This CDR3 comprises 13 residues. Here the CDR3 reads CASSPGVGGEQFF. For the CDR3, the DNA is TGTGCCAGCAGTCCCGGGGTGGGCGGTGAGCAGTTCTTC.

This clonotype was counted a few times. The J gene is TRBJ2-5, the V gene TRBV3-1, with D perhaps assigned TRBD1 or TRBD2 (5 bases each). The CDR3 loop spans 13 amino acids. Germline V CDR1 and CDR2: LGHDT, YNNKEL (reference sequence). Trimming pared 3 bases from V and 12 bases from J, leaving 17 bases between. The CDR3 sequence: CASSQGWDREKYF. The DNA for the CDR3 is TGTGCCAGCAGCCAGGGGTGGGACCGGGAAAAGTACTTC.

This clonotype showed up many times. The rearrangement uses TRBV2 and TRBJ1-5; no reliable D call. The CDR3 length is 17 residues. Between the trimmed V and J ends, which lost 2 bases and 0 bases, there was a span of 14 bases. Germline V gene lookup returns CDR1 SNHLY and CDR2 FYNNEI. CDR3 in DNA: TGTGCCAGCAGTGAAAAAAGGGCAGAGTATAGCAATCAGCCCCAGCATTTT. It is translated as CASSEKRAEYSNQPQHF.

This clonotype was seen repeatedly, ten times or more. This chain joins TRBV5-4 and TRBJ1-1; no definite D call. This CDR3 has 13 residues. Trimming took off 4 bases at V and 5 bases at J, with 12 bases between the two ends. Germline-derived CDR1 and CDR2 are SGHNT and YYREEE (reference sequence). The CDR3 is CASSIESRTEAFF. DNA for the CDR3: TGTGCCAGCAGCATTGAAAGTCGGACTGAAGCTTTCTTT.

The sample holds a few counts of this clonotype. The genes are TRBV7-9 and TRBJ1-1; unclear D gene. V lost 1 base, J lost 0 bases, and 12 bases lay in between. This CDR3 spans 16 amino acids. Germline V gene data show CDR1 as SEHNR and CDR2 as FQNEAQ (reference sequence). In DNA, the CDR3 is TGTGCCAGCAGCTTAGTCGGAGGCAGCCTGAACACTGAAGCTTTCTTT. This encodes CASSLVGGSLNTEAFF.

Only a few counts were recorded for this clonotype. The gene calls are TRBV6-9 and TRBJ2-1; D gene uncertain. The length of the CDR3 is 13 residues. Between the trimmed V and J ends, which lost 6 bases and 5 bases, there was a span of 11 bases. The V gene's germline CDR1 is MNHGY and CDR2 SVAAGI. In DNA form, the CDR3 reads TGTGCCAGCAGCCCCGCACGGGACAATGAGCAGTTCTTC. Protein sequence: CASSPARDNEQFF.

This clonotype appeared many times. The chain employs TRBV27 and TRBJ2-7, with 7 bases identical to TRBD2. The CDR3 has 15 amino acids. In germline, CDR1 is MNHEY, CDR2 SMNVEV (reference sequence). The trim removed 0 bases at V and 4 bases at J, leaving 6 bases unmatched. The CDR3 is CASSLSPSGGYEQYF. CDR3 DNA sequence: TGTGCCAGCAGTTTATCGCCTAGCGGAGGGTACGAGCAGTACTTC.

The sample holds a few counts of this clonotype. V gene TRBV6-1 combines with J gene TRBJ1-5; D gene uncertain. Trimming cost V 4 bases and J 4 bases, with 8 bases left between them. The germline gives CDR1 MNHNS, CDR2 SASEGT. The CDR3 runs to 13 residues. The CDR3 coding sequence is TGTGCCAGCAGTGTCGGCACAAATCAGCCCCAGCATTTT. Translation gives CASSVGTNQPQHF.

The V call is TRBV27, the J call TRBJ2-1; D remains ambiguous. Trimming removed 3 bases from V and 10 bases from J, with 10 bases in between. This CDR3 contains 12 residues. CDR1 MNHEY and CDR2 SMNVEV come from the germline V gene (reference sequence). The CDR3 region has the DNA TGTGCCAGCAGTTTCCCGGCCCGGGAGCAGTTCTTC. Protein sequence: CASSFPAREQFF.

V and J are TRBV20-1 and TRBJ1-6, with TRBD1 as a possible D gene (5 bases). V lost 3 bases, J lost 10 bases, and 13 bases lay in between. Germline lookup yields CDR1 DFQATT and CDR2 SNEGSKA (reference sequence). The CDR3 is 13 residues long. The CDR3 nucleotides read TGCAGTGCTAGGGGACGGGGGAAGTCACCCCTCCACTTT. Translating it yields CSARGRGKSPLHF.

This clonotype was recorded many times. The chain joins TRBV25-1 to TRBJ2-5; a weak D match, TRBD2 (5 bases). The germline gives CDR1 MGHDK, CDR2 SYGVNS. This CDR3 region has 14 residues. Deletions cut 2 bases from V and 5 bases from J, with 12 bases between. The CDR3 DNA is TGTGCCAGCAGTGAAGCGGGCGGTGGGGAGACCCAGTACTTC. Its protein is CASSEAGGGETQYF.

The gene calls are TRBV27 and TRBJ2-7; no clear D gene. This CDR3 region has 13 residues. Germline CDR1 and CDR2: MNHEY and SMNVEV (reference sequence). Trimming took 5 bases from V and 0 from J, leaving 8 bases between them. Here the CDR3 reads CASSPTPSYEQYF. The DNA of the CDR3 is TGTGCCAGCAGTCCTACGCCCTCCTACGAGCAGTACTTC.

This clonotype was counted between two and nine times. The V gene is TRBV5-1, the J gene TRBJ2-3; unclear D gene. This CDR3 spans 14 amino acids. With 1 base removed from V and 2 bases from J, the gap between germline ends came to 8 bases. Per germline, CDR1 SGHRS and CDR2 YFSETQ. The CDR3 spells CASSLRIDTDTQYF. For the CDR3, the DNA is TGCGCCAGCAGCTTGCGGATCGACACAGATACGCAGTATTTT.

The rearrangement joins TRBV7-9 to TRBJ2-7, with D unclear. Germline V gives CDR1 SEHNR, CDR2 FQNEAQ (reference sequence). V lost 5 bases, J lost 2 bases, and 19 bases lay in between. The CDR3 loop spans 16 amino acids. The CDR3 here is CASSPRAEHFTYEQYF. The CDR3 bases are TGTGCCAGCAGCCCCCGGGCAGAACATTTTACCTACGAGCAGTACTTC.

This rearrangement joins TRBV6-1 to TRBJ2-6; D possibly uses TRBD1 or TRBD2 (5 bases each). Germline CDR1 and CDR2: MNHNS and SASEGT. This CDR3 has 13 amino acids. Trimming left V 7 bases short and J 4 bases short, with 8 bases between. The CDR3 coding sequence is TGTGCCAGCATTGGGGACGGGGCCAACGTCCTGACTTTC. Protein sequence: CASIGDGANVLTF.

This clonotype was observed a single time. The chain recombines TRBV7-3 with TRBJ2-3; either TRBD1 or TRBD2 may fit D (5 bases each). CDR1 is SGHTA and CDR2 is FQGTGA in the germline V gene. There are 14 residues in the CDR3. V was cut by 5 bases and J by 5 bases, with 14 bases left in between. The CDR3 here is CASSHRDHIDTQYF. The CDR3 DNA reads as TGTGCCAGCAGCCACCGGGACCACATAGATACGCAGTATTTT.

The sample holds a few counts of this clonotype. V usage is TRBV7-2 and J usage is TRBJ2-7, with D possibly matching TRBD2 (6 bases). The V gene lost 1 base and the J gene lost 3 bases, with 13 bases spanning the gap. The CDR3 length is 15 residues. In germline, CDR1 is SGHTA, CDR2 FQGNSA. CDR3 coding DNA: TGTGCCAGCAGCTTAGAACCGGGAGATAACTACGAGCAGTACTTC. Its translation: CASSLEPGDNYEQYF.

This chain joins TRBV7-3 and TRBJ2-1; D is ambiguous. The germline gives CDR1 SGHTA, CDR2 FQGTGA. Trimming pared 2 bases from V and 5 bases from J, leaving 7 bases between. CDR3 length: 13 residues. The CDR3 coding sequence is TGTGCCAGCAGCTTATCCAGAAACAATGAGCAGTTCTTC. Translated, it gives CASSLSRNNEQFF.

A few counts support this clonotype. V usage is TRBV6-1 and J usage is TRBJ2-7; no clear D. V was clipped by 6 bases and J by 7 bases, with 13 bases between them. The CDR3 consists of 12 residues. Germline CDR1 reads MNHNS; CDR2 reads SASEGT. The CDR3 region is CASRTQVREQYF. DNA for the CDR3: TGTGCCAGCAGGACCCAGGTCCGGGAGCAGTACTTC.

Worth noting for this clonotype: It may be a read error: a sequence one base away is much more abundant. The gene calls are TRBV11-2 and TRBJ2-3, with D unresolved. CDR3 length equals 15 residues. Germline CDR1 reads SGHAT; CDR2 reads FQNNGV. V shed 0 bases and J shed 1 base, with 8 bases lying between them. The CDR3 DNA reads TGTGCCAGCAGCTTAGATTTACAGTGCACAGATACGCAGTATTTT. This gives the protein CASSLDLQCTDTQYF.

This clonotype was counted only a few times. The genes are TRBV20-1 and TRBJ2-1; D may be TRBD2 (5 bases). The germline V gene encodes CDR1 DFQATT and CDR2 SNEGSKA (reference sequence). Trimming removed 1 base from V and 9 bases from J, with 13 bases in between. CDR3 length: 13 residues. The CDR3 nucleotides read TGCAGTGCTAGAGGTCCGGGGTTGATTGAGCAGTTCTTC. Translating gives CSARGPGLIEQFF.

This chain joins TRBV5-1 and TRBJ2-3; no firm D call. Trimming stripped 1 base from V and 0 bases from J, with 6 bases between. This CDR3 has 14 residues. Germline V gene sequence: CDR1 SGHRS, CDR2 YFSETQ. The CDR3 coding sequence is TGCGCCAGCAGCTTGTGGTTTAGCACAGATACGCAGTATTTT. Residues: CASSLWFSTDTQYF.

This clonotype showed up many times. The rearrangement uses TRBV7-9 and TRBJ2-1; D is unresolved. This CDR3 is built from 17 residues. The V end was cut by 5 bases, the J end by 4 bases, with 21 bases between. The germline gives CDR1 SEHNR, CDR2 FQNEAQ (reference sequence). CDR3 sequence (DNA): TGTGCCAGCAGCCCAGGTGATAGAAGTCCGCAATACAATGAGCAGTTCTTC. Translated, it gives CASSPGDRSPQYNEQFF.